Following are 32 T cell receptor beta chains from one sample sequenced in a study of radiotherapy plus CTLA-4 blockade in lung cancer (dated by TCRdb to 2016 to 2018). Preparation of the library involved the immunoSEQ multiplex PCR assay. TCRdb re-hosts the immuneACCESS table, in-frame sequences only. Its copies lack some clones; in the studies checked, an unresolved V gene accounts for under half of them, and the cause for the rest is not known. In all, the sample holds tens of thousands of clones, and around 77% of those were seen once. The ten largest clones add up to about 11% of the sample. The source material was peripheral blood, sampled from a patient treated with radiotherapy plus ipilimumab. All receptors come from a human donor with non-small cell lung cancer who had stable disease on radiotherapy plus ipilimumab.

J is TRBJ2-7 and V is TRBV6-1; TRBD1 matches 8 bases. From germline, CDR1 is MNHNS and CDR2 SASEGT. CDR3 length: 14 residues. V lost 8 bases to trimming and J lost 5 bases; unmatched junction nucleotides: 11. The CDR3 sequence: CASAQGVRIHEQYF. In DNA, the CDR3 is TGTGCCAGCGCACAGGGGGTTAGGATACACGAGCAGTACTTC.

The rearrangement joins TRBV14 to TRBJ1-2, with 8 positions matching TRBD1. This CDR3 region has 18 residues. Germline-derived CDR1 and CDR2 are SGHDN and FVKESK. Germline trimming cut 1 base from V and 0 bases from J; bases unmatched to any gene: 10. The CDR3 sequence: CASSQGPTGVRSNYGYTF. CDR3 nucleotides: TGTGCCAGCAGCCAAGGGCCGACAGGGGTCAGATCTAACTATGGCTACACCTTC.

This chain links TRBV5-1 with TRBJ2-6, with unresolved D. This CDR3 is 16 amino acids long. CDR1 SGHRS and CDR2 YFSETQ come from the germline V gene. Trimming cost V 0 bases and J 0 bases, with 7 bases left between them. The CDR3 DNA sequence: TGCGCCAGCAGCTTGGCCGCCTACTCTGGGGCCAACGTCCTGACTTTC. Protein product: CASSLAAYSGANVLTF.

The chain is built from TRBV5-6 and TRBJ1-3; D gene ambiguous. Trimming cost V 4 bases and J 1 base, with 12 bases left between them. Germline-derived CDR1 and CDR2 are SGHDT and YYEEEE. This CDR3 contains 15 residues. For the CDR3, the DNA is TGTGCCAGCAGCACGTTAGGGAGATCTGGAAACACCATATATTTT. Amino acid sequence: CASSTLGRSGNTIYF. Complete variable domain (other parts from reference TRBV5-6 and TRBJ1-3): DAGVTQSPTHLIKTRGQQVTLRCSPKSGHDTVSWYQQALGQGPQFIFQYYEEEERQRGNFPDRFSGHQFPNYSSELNVNALLLGDSALYLCASSTLGRSGNTIYFGEGSWLTVV.

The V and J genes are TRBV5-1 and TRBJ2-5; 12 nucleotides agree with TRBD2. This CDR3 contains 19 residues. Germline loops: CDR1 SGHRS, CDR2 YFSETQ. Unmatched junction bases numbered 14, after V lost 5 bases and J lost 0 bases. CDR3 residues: CASRRTRLAGDQYQETQYF. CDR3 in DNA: TGCGCCAGCAGACGAACACGACTAGCGGGAGACCAATACCAAGAGACCCAGTACTTC.

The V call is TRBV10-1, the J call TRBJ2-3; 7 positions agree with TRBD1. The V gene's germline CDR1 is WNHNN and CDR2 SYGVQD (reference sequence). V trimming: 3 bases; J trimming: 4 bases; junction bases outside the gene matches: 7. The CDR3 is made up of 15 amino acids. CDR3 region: CASSDGQAGSDTQYF. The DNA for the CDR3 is TGCGCCAGCAGTGACGGACAGGCTGGCTCAGATACGCAGTATTTT.

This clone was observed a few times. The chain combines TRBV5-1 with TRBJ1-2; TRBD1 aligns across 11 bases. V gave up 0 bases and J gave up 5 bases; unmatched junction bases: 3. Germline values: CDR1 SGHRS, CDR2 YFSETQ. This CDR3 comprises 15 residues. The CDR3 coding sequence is TGCGCCAGCAGCTTGGACGGACAGGGGGCGTATGGCTACACCTTC. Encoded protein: CASSLDGQGAYGYTF.

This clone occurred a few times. The CDR3 is CASSITGGGNQPQHF. CDR3 DNA: TGTGCCAGTAGTATAACAGGGGGAGGGAATCAGCCCCAGCATTTT. The chain is built from TRBV19 and TRBJ1-5; 8 bases match TRBD1. The germline V gene encodes CDR1 LNHDA and CDR2 SQIVND (reference sequence). This CDR3 spans 15 amino acids. The ends lost 2 bases at V and 4 bases at J; junction bases unmatched: 4.

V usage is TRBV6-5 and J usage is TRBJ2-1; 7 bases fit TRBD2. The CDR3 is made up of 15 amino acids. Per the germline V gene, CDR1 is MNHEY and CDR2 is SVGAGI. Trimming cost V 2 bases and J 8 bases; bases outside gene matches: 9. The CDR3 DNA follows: TGTGCCAGCAGTTACCGGTGGGGGGGGATGGATGAGCAGTTCTTC. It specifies CASSYRWGGMDEQFF.

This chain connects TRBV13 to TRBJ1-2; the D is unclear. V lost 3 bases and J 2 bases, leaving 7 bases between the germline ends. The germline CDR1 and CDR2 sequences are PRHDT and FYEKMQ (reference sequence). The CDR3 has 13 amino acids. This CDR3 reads CASSFQQNYGYTF. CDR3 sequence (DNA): TGTGCCAGCAGCTTTCAACAAAACTATGGCTACACCTTC.

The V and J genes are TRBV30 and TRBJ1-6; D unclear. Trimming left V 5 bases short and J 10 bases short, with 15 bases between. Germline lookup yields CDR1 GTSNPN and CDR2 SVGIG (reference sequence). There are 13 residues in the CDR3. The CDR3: CAWSTGFPSPLHF. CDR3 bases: TGTGCCTGGTCTACGGGGTTCCCCTCACCCCTCCACTTT. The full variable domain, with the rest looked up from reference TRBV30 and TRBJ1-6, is SQTIHQWPATLVQPVGSPLSLECTVEGTSNPNLYWYRQAAGRGLQLLFYSVGIGQISSEVPQNLSASRPQDRQFILSSKKLLLSDSGFYLCAWSTGFPSPLHFGNGTRLTVT.

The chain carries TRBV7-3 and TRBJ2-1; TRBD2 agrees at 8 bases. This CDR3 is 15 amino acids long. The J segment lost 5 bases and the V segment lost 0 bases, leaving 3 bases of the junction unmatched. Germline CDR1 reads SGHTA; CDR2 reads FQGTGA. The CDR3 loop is CASSLTGGAHNEQFF. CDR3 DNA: TGTGCCAGCAGCTTAACCGGGGGGGCCCACAATGAGCAGTTCTTC.

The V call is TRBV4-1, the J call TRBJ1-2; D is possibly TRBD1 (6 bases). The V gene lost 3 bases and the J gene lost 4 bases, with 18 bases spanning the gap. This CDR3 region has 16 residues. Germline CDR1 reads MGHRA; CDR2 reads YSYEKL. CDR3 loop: CASSHPGGQAIYGYTF. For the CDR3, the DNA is TGCGCCAGCAGCCACCCGGGGGGCCAGGCGATCTATGGCTACACCTTC.

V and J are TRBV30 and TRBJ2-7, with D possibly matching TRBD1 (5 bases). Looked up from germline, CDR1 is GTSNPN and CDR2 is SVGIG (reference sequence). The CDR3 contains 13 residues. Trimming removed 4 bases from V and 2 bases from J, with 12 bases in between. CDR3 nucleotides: TGTGCCTGGACCCTCGCAGGGCCCTACGAGCAGTACTTC. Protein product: CAWTLAGPYEQYF.

The CDR3 loop reads CASSDRSYGYTF. CDR3 in DNA: TGTGCCAGTTCCGACAGGTCCTATGGCTACACCTTC. The gene calls are TRBV19 and TRBJ1-2; D possibly corresponds to TRBD1 (6 bases). CDR1 LNHDA and CDR2 SQIVND come from the germline V gene (reference sequence). Trimming took 8 bases from V and 4 from J, leaving 11 bases between them. The length of the CDR3 is 12 residues.

CDR3 sequence (DNA): TGTGCCAGTAAGACAATCCCGGACAGGTACAATCAGCCCCAGCATTTT. This gives the protein CASKTIPDRYNQPQHF. The chain employs TRBV19 and TRBJ1-5, with 7 bases fitting TRBD1. The J segment lost 3 bases and the V segment lost 7 bases, leaving 12 bases of the junction unmatched. Germline assignment: CDR1 LNHDA and CDR2 SQIVND (reference sequence). CDR3 length: 16 residues.

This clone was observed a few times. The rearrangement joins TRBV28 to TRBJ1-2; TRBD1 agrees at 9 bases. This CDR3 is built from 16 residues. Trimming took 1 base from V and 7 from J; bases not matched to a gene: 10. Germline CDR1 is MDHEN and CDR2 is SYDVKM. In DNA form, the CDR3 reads TGTGCCAGCAGTTTATTTCATATGGGACAGGGCGGTGGCTACACCTTC. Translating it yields CASSLFHMGQGGGYTF.

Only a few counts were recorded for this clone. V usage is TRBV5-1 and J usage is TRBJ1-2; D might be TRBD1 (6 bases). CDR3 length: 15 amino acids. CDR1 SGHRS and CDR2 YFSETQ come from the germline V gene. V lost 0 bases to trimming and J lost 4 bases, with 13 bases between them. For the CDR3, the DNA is TGCGCCAGCAGCTTGGGTACAGGGCCCATCTATGGCTACACCTTC. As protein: CASSLGTGPIYGYTF.

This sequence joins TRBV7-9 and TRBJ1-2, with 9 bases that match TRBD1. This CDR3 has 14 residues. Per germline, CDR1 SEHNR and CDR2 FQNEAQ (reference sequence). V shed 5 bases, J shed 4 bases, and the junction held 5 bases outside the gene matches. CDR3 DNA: TGTGCCAGCAGCGGACAGGGGCTTCCCTATGGCTACACCTTC. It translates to CASSGQGLPYGYTF.

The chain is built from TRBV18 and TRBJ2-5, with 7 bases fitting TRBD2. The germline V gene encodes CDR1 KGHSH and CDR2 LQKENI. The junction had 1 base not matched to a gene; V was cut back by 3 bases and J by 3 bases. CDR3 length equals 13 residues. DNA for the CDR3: TGTGCCAGCTCACCCGGACTAGAAGAGACCCAGTACTTC. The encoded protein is CASSPGLEETQYF.

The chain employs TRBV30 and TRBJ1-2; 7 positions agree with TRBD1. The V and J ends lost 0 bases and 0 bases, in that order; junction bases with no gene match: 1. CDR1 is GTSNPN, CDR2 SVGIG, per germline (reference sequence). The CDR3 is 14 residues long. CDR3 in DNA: TGTGCCTGGAGTGTGGGGACAGCTAACTATGGCTACACCTTC. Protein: CAWSVGTANYGYTF.

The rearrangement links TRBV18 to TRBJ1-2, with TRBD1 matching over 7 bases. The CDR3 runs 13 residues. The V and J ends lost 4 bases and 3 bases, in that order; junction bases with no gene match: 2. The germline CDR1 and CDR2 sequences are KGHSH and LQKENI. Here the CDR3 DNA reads TGTGCCAGCTCACGAGGACAGGACTATGGCTACACCTTC. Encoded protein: CASSRGQDYGYTF.

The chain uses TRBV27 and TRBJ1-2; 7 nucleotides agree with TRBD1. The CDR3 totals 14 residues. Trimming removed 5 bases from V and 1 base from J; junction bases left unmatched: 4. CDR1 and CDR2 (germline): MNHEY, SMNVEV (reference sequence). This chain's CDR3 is CASSVQGGNYGYTF. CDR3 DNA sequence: TGTGCCAGCAGTGTTCAGGGGGGTAACTATGGCTACACCTTC.

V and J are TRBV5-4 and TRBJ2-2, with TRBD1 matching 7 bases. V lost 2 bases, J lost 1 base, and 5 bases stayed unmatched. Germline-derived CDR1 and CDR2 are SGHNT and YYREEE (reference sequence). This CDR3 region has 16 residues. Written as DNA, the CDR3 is TGTGCCAGCAGCTTACCCGGGACAGAGAACACCGGGGAGCTGTTTTTT. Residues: CASSLPGTENTGELFF.

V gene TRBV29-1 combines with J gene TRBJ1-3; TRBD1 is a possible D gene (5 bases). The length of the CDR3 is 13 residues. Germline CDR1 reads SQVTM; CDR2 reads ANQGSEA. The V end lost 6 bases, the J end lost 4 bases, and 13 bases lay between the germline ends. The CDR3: CSVRKAGGNTIYF. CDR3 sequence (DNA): TGCAGCGTCCGAAAAGCAGGGGGAAACACCATATATTTT. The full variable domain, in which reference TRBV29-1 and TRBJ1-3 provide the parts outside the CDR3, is SAVISQKPSRDICQRGTSLTIQCQVDSQVTMMFWYRQQPGQSLTLIATANQGSEATYESGFVIDKFPISRPNLTFSTLTVSNMSPEDSSIYLCSVRKAGGNTIYFGEGSWLTVV.

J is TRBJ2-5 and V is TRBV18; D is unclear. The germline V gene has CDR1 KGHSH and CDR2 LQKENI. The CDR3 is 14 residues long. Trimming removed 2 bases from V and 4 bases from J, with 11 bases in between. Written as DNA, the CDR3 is TGTGCCAGCTCACCAGTCCCAACGGGAGAGACCCAGTACTTC. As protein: CASSPVPTGETQYF.

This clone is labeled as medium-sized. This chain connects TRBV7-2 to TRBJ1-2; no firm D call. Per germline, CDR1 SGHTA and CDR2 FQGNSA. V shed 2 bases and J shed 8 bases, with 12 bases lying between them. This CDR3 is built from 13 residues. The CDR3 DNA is TGTGCCAGCAGCTTACCCTCCTACCTGGGCTACACCTTC. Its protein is CASSLPSYLGYTF.

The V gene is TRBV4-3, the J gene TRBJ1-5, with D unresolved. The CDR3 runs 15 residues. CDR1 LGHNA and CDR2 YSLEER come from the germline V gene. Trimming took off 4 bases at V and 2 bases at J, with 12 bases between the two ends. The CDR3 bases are TGCGCCAGCAGCCCCGAAGACTGGGGCAATCAGCCCCAGCATTTT. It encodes CASSPEDWGNQPQHF.

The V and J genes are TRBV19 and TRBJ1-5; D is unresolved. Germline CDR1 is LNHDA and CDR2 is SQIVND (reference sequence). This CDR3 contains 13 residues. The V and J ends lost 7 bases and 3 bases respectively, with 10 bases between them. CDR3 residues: CASTPQLNQPQHF. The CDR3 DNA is TGTGCCAGTACCCCACAGCTCAATCAGCCCCAGCATTTT.

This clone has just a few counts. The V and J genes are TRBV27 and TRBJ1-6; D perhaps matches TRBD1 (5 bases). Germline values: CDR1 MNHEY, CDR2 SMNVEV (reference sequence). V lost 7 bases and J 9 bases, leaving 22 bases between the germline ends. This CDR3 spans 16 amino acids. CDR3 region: CASTSREGVRFSPLHF. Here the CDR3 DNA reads TGTGCCAGCACCTCCAGGGAAGGGGTTAGGTTTTCACCCCTCCACTTT.

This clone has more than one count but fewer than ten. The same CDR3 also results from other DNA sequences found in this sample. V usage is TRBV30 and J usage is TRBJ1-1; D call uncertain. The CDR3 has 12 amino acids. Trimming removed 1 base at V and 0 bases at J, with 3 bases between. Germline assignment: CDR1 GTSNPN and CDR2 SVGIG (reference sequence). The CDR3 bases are TGTGCCTGGAGTGGTATGAACACTGAAGCTTTCTTT. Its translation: CAWSGMNTEAFF. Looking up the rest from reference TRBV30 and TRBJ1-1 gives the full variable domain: SQTIHQWPATLVQPVGSPLSLECTVEGTSNPNLYWYRQAAGRGLQLLFYSVGIGQISSEVPQNLSASRPQDRQFILSSKKLLLSDSGFYLCAWSGMNTEAFFGQGTRLTVV.

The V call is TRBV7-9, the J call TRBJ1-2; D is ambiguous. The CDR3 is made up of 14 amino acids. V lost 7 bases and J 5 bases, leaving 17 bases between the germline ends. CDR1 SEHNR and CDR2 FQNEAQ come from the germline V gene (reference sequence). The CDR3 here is CASTLLQAGYGYTF. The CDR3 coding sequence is TGTGCCAGCACCCTCCTCCAGGCTGGATATGGCTACACCTTC.